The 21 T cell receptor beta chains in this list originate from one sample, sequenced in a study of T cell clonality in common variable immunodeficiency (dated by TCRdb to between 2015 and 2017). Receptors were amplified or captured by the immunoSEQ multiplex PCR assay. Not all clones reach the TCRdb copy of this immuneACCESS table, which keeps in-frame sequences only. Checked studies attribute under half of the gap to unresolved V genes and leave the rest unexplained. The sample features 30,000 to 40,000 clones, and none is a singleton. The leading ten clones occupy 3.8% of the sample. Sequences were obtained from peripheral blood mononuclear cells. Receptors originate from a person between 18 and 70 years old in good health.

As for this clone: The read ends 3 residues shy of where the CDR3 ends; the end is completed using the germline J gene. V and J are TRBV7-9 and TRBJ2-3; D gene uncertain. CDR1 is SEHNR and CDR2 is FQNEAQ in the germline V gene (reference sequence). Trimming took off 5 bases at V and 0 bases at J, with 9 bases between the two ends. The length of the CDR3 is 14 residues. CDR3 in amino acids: CASSQVTSTDTQYF. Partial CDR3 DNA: TGTGCCAGCAGCCAAGTTACTAGCACAGATACG.

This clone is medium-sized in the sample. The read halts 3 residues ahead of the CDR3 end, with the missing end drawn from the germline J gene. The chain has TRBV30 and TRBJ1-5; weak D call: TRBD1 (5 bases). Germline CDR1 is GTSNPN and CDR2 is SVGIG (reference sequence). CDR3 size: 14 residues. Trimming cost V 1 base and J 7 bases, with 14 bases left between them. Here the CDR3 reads CAWSGGGTGQPQHF. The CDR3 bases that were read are TGTGCCTGGAGTGGCGGAGGGACTGGACAGCCC.

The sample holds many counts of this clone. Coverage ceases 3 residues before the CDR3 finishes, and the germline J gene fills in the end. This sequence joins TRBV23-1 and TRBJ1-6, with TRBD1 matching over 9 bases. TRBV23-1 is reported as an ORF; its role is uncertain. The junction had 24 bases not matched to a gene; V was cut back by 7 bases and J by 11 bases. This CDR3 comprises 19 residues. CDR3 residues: CASIIAGTGSGLGVAPLHF. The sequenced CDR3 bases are TGCGCCAGCATCATTGCCGGGACAGGGTCCGGGCTTGGGGTAGCACCC.

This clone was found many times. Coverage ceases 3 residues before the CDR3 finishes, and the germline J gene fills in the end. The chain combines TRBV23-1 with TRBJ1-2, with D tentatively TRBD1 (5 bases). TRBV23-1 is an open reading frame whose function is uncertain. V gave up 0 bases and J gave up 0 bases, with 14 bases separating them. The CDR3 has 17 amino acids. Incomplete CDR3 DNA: TGCGCCAGCAGTCAATCCCCCGGACATACCACTAACTATGGC. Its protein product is CASSQSPGHTTNYG. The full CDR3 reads CASSQSPGHTTNYGYTF.

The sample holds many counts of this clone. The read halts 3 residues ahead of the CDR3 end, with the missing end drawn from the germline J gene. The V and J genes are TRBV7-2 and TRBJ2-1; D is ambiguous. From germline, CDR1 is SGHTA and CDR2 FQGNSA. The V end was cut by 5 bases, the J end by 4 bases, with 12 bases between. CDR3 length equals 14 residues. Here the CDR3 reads CASSPAYAYNEQFF. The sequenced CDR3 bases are TGTGCCAGCAGCCCCGCCTACGCTTACAATGAG.

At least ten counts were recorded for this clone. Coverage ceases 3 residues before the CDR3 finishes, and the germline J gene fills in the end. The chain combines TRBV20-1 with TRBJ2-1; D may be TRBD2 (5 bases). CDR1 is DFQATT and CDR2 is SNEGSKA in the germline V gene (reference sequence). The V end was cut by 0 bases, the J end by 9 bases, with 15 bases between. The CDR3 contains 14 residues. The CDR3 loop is CSARDRRTAGEQFF. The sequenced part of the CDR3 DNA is TGCAGTGCTAGAGATAGGAGGACGGCGGGTGAG.

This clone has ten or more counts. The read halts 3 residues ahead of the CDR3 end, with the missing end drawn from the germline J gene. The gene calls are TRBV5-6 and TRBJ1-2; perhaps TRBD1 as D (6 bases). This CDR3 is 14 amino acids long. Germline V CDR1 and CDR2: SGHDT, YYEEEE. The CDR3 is CASTEPTGPEGYTF. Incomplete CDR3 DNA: TGTGCCAGCACCGAACCCACAGGGCCGGAGGGC.

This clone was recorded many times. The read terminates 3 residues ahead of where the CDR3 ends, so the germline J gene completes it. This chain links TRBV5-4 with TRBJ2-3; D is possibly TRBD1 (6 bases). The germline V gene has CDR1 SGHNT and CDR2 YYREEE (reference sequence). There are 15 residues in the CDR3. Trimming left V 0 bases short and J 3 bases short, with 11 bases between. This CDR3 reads CASSLVGTNTDTQYF. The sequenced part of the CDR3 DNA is TGTGCCAGCAGCTTGGTCGGGACAAATACAGATACG.

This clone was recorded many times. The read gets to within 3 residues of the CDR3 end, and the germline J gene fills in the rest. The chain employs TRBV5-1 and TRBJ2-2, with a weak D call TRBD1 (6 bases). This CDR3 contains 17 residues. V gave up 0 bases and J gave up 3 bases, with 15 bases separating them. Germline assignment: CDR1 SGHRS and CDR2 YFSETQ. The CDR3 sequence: CASSLGALRGDTGELFF. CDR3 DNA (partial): TGCGCCAGCAGCTTGGGGGCCCTCAGGGGAGACACCGGGGAG.

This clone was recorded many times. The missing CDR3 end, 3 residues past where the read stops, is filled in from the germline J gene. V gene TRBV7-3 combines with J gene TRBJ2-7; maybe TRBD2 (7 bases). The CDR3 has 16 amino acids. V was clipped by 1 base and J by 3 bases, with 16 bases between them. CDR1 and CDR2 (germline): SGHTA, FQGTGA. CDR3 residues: CASSLMSGAGVYEQYF. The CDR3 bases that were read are TGTGCCAGCAGCTTAATGTCAGGGGCGGGGGTCTACGAG.

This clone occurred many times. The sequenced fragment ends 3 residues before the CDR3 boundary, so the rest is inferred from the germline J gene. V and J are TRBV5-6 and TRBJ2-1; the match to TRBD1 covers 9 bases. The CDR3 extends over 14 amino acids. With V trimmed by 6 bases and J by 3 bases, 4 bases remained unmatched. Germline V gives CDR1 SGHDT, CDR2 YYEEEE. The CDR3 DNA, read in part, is TGTGCCAGCATCGACAGGGGGGTCTACAATGAG. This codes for CASIDRGVYNE. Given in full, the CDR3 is CASIDRGVYNEQFF.

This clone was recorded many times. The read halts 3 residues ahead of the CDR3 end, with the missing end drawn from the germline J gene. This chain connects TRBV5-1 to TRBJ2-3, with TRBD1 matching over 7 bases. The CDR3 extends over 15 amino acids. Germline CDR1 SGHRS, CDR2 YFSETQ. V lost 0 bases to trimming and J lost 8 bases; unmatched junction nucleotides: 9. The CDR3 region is CASSLEGQDGATQYF. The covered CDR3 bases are TGCGCCAGCAGCTTGGAAGGACAGGACGGGGCTACG.

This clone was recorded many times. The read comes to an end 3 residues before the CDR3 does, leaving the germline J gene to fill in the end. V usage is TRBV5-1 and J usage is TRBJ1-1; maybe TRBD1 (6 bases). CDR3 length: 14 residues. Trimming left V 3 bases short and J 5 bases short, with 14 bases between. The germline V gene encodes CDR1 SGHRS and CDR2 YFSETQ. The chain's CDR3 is CASSSEGGGTEAFF. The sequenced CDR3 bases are TGCGCCAGCAGCTCTGAAGGGGGAGGAACTGAA.

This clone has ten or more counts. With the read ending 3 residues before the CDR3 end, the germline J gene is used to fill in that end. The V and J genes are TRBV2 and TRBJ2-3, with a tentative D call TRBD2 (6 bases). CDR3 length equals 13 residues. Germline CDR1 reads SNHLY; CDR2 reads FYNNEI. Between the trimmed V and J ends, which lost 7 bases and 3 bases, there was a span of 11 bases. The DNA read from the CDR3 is TGTGCCAGCACCCCCCTAGCGACAGATACG. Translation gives CASTPLATDT. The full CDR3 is CASTPLATDTQYF.

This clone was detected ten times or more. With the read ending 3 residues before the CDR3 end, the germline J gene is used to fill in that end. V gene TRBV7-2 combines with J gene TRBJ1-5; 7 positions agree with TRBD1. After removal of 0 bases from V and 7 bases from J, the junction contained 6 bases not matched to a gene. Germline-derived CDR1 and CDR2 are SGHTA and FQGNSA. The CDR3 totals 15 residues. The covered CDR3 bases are TGTGCCAGCAGCTTAGCGGTACAGGGGAACCAGCCC. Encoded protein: CASSLAVQGNQP. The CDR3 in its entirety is CASSLAVQGNQPQHF.

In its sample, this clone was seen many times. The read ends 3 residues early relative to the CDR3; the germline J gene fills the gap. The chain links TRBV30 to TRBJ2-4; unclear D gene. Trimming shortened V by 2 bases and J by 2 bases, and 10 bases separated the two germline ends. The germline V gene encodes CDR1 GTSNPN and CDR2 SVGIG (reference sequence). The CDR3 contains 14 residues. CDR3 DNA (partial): TGTGCCTGGAGTCTAGAGGTTACCAAAAACATT. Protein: CAWSLEVTKNI. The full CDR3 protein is CAWSLEVTKNIQYF.

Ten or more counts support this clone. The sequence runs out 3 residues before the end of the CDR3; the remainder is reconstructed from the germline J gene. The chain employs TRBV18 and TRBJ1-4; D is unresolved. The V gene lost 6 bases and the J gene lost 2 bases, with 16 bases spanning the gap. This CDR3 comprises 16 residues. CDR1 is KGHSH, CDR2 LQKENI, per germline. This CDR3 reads CASSPPLAGTNEKLFF. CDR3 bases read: TGTGCCAGCTCTCCGCCCTTAGCGGGGACTAATGAAAAA.

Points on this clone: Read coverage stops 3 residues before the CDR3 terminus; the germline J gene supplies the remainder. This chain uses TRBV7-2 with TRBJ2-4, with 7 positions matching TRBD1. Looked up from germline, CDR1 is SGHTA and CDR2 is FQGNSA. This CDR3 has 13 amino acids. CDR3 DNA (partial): TGTGCCAGCAGTGACAGGGCTCGTTATGGT. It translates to CASSDRARYG. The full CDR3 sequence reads CASSDRARYGQYF.

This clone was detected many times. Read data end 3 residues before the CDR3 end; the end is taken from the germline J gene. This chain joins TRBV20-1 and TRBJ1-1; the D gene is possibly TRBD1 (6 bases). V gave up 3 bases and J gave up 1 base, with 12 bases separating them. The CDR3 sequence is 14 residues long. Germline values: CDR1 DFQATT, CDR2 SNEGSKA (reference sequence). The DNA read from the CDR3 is TGCAGTGCTAGGCCCGGACAGCCGAACACTGAA. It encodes CSARPGQPNTE. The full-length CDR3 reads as CSARPGQPNTEAFF.

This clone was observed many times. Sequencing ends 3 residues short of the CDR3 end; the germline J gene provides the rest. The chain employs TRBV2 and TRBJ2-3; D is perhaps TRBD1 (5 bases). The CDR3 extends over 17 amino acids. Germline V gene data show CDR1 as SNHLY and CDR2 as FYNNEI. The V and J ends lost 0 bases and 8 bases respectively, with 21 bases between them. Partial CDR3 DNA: TGTGCCAGCAGTGAAGCGGAAATCAGGGCCGCGATGGGTACG. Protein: CASSEAEIRAAMGT. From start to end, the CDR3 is CASSEAEIRAAMGTQYF. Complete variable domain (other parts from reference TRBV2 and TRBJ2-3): EPEVTQTPSHQVTQMGQEVILRCVPISNHLYFYWYRQILGQKVEFLVSFYNNEISEKSEIFDDQFSVERPDGSNFTLKIRSTKLEDSAMYFCASSEAEIRAAMGTQYFGPGTRLTVL.

Incomplete CDR3 DNA: TGTGCCAGCAGCTTGGGGCTAGCGGATTACAATGAG. It yields the protein CASSLGLADYNE. The entire CDR3 sequence reads CASSLGLADYNEQFF. The rearrangement uses TRBV11-1 and TRBJ2-1; TRBD2 matches 7 bases. Read sequence stops 3 residues before the CDR3 end, and the germline J gene provides the missing end. The ends lost 3 bases at V and 4 bases at J; junction bases unmatched: 6. The CDR3 has 15 amino acids. Germline CDR1 is SGHAT and CDR2 is FQDESV (reference sequence).